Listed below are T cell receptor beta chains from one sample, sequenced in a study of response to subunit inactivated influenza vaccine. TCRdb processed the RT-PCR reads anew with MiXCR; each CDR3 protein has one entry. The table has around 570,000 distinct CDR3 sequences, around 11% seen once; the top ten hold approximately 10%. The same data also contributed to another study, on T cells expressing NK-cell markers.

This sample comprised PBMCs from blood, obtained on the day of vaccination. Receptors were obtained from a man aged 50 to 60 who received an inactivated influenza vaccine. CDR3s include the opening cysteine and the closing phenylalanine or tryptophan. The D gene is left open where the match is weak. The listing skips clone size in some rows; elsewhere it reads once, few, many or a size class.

TGTGCCAGCTTAGCGGGGGGATCCAATGAGCAGTTCTTC	CASLAGGSNEQFF	TRBD2	13	TRBV12-3/TRBV12-4	TRBJ2-1	many
TGTGCCAGCAGCTTAGGGGTATATAGAAATAGCGGGGAGCTGTTTTTT	CASSLGVYRNSGELFF	-	16	TRBV11-2	TRBJ2-2	-
TGCAGCGCGGATGAGCAGTTCTTC	CSADEQFF	-	8	TRBV29-1	TRBJ2-1	many
TGTGCCAGCAGCCGTACTAGCGGGAGGGCCGCGAACGGGGAGCTGTTTTTT	CASSRTSGRAANGELFF	TRBD2	17	TRBV7-2	TRBJ2-2	once
TGCGCCAGCAGCCAAGATATACAGCGGGGGGGTAGAATAGGGGAGCTGTTTTTT	CASSQDIQRGGRIGELFF	TRBD2	18	TRBV4-3	TRBJ2-2	few
TGTGCCAGCTCCGACCCCCGGGAGTTAAAGCACACCGGGGAGCTGTTTTTT	CASSDPRELKHTGELFF	-	17	TRBV6-1	TRBJ2-2	many
TGCAGCGCCGGGCCGGCCGGGACTAGAGGTGACGAGCAGTACTTC	CSAGPAGTRGDEQYF	TRBD2	15	TRBV29-1	TRBJ2-7	-
TGTGCCAGCAGTTTAGAGATCGCTAGCGGGGGCTACGAGCAGTACTTC	CASSLEIASGGYEQYF	TRBD2	16	TRBV28	TRBJ2-7	few
TGTACCTGCTGCGCTGGCTCCGGGGGCTGGAGCACAGATACGCAGTATTTT	CTCCAGSGGWSTDTQYF	-	17	TRBV3-1	TRBJ2-3	-
TGTGCCAGCGGTGGGGTCTTACTCGCAGATACGCAGTATTTT	CASGGVLLADTQYF	-	14	TRBV28	TRBJ2-3	few
TGTGCCAGCAGTCCGACGGACAGCCAATCCTACGAGCAGTACTTC	CASSPTDSQSYEQYF	-	15	TRBV28	TRBJ2-7	few
TGTGCCAGCAGCTTAGGAGGGACAGTTAATCAGCCCCAGCATTTT	CASSLGGTVNQPQHF	TRBD1	15	TRBV7-6	TRBJ1-5	many
TGTGCCATCGGCTTACAGGGGAACGACGAGCAGTACTTC	CAIGLQGNDEQYF	TRBD1	13	TRBV10-3	TRBJ2-7	few
TGTGCCAGCAGGGGGACAGGGATCTACGAGCAGTACTTC	CASRGTGIYEQYF	TRBD1	13	TRBV12-3/TRBV12-4	TRBJ2-7	many
TGTGCCAGCACCAGGGGAGGGGCAGAGACCCAGTACTTC	CASTRGGAETQYF	-	13	TRBV12-3/TRBV12-4	TRBJ2-5	few
TGTGCCAGCACTACAGGGATCGGGGCCAACGTCCTGACTTTC	CASTTGIGANVLTF	-	14	TRBV28	TRBJ2-6	-
TGTGCCAGCAGTCTCCGGGACAAGCTTTCCTTC	CASSLRDKLSF	-	11	TRBV6-2/TRBV6-3	TRBJ1-2	few
TGTGCCAGCAGTGAACACAGTAGAGATTCACCCCTCCACTTT	CASSEHSRDSPLHF	-	14	TRBV6-1	TRBJ1-6	-
TGTGCCAGCAGCTTAGTATATGGGAGAGCCCCGGGCTTCGAGCAGTACTTC	CASSLVYGRAPGFEQYF	-	17	TRBV11-2	TRBJ2-7	-
TGCAGCGTTGACCCACGGGGGGGTGGATTGAATGAGCAGTTCTTC	CSVDPRGGGLNEQFF	TRBD2	15	TRBV29-1	TRBJ2-1	-
TGTGCCAGTAGTACGACAGGGGGTCACACAGATACGCAGTATTTT	CASSTTGGHTDTQYF	TRBD1	15	TRBV19	TRBJ2-3	few
TGTGCCAGTAGTAAACCGGGACAGGGCTCCTACGAGCAGTACTTC	CASSKPGQGSYEQYF	TRBD1	15	TRBV19	TRBJ2-7	few
TGTGCCAGCAGCCCATCAGGTGGCCCAGGTCCAGACCAGTACTTC	CASSPSGGPGPDQYF	-	15	TRBV9	TRBJ2-5	-
TGTGCCAGCAGGATAAGCCCCACCGGGGAGCTGTTTTTT	CASRISPTGELFF	-	13	TRBV14	TRBJ2-2	few